Each of the 20 T cell receptor beta chains below was sequenced from the same sample in a study of cytomegalovirus exposure and HLA in healthy donors. The study ran its PCR with 60 Vbeta and 13 Jbeta primers. The method was immunoSEQ multiplex PCR; TCRdb's version includes in-frame clones alone and lacks a portion of them. This sample has around 53,000 clones; roughly 80% occur once, and the top ten carry roughly 1.6%. Sequenced input: PBMCs. These receptors were collected from a man aged 25-45 years in good health and CMV-seronegative.

The chain links TRBV7-9 to TRBJ1-4, with no clear D. The V and J ends lost 4 bases and 0 bases respectively, with 9 bases between them. This CDR3 comprises 15 residues. Per the germline V gene, CDR1 is SEHNR and CDR2 is FQNEAQ (reference sequence). DNA of the CDR3: TGTGCCAGCAGCTCGTACCGAGCAACTAATGAAAAACTGTTTTTT. Encoded protein: CASSSYRATNEKLFF.

The chain has TRBV4-1 and TRBJ1-1, with D uncertain. Trimming pared 2 bases from V and 1 base from J, leaving 8 bases between. The CDR3 is made up of 14 amino acids. Germline V CDR1 and CDR2: MGHRA, YSYEKL. The DNA for the CDR3 is TGCGCCAGCAGCCAAATACTCGGGAACACTGAAGCTTTCTTT. Translation: CASSQILGNTEAFF.

The rearrangement uses TRBV29-1 and TRBJ2-6; 12 positions agree with TRBD1. The junction had 3 bases not matched to a gene; V was cut back by 6 bases and J by 3 bases. CDR3 length: 15 residues. Germline V gene lookup returns CDR1 SQVTM and CDR2 ANQGSEA. CDR3: CSVGTGGLGANVLTF. The CDR3 nucleotides are TGCAGCGTCGGGACAGGGGGCCTTGGGGCCAACGTCCTGACTTTC.

The gene calls are TRBV6-5 and TRBJ2-5; no definite D call. The CDR3 contains 14 residues. Per the germline V gene, CDR1 is MNHEY and CDR2 is SVGAGI. V was shortened by 0 bases and J by 2 bases, with 7 bases between the two germline ends. The CDR3 protein is CASSYSTPQETQYF. As DNA, the CDR3 is TGTGCCAGCAGTTACTCGACACCTCAAGAGACCCAGTACTTC.

V is TRBV28 and J is TRBJ1-2, with no clear D. Trimming took off 3 bases at V and 4 bases at J, with 12 bases between the two ends. Germline CDR1 MDHEN, CDR2 SYDVKM. There are 14 residues in the CDR3. CDR3 sequence reads: CASSFASESYGYTF. The CDR3 nucleotides are TGTGCCAGCAGTTTTGCCTCGGAGAGCTATGGCTACACCTTC.

The rearrangement uses TRBV5-4 and TRBJ2-2; no reliable D call. The CDR3 consists of 15 residues. Germline V lookup: CDR1 SGHNT, CDR2 YYREEE (reference sequence). V shed 3 bases and J shed 1 base, with 10 bases lying between them. The CDR3 sequence is CASSSRVKNTGELFF. CDR3 nucleotide sequence: TGTGCCAGCAGCTCCCGGGTAAAGAACACCGGGGAGCTGTTTTTT.

The chain combines TRBV19 with TRBJ2-7; the match to TRBD1 covers 7 bases. CDR1 LNHDA and CDR2 SQIVND come from the germline V gene (reference sequence). V lost 5 bases and J lost 3; bases outside the gene matches: 7. The CDR3 covers 14 residues. CDR3 amino acids: CASSRTGQDYEQYF. CDR3 in DNA: TGTGCCAGTAGTCGCACCGGACAGGACTACGAGCAGTACTTC.

This clone has only a few counts. The genes are TRBV7-2 and TRBJ2-5; TRBD2 matches at 15 bases. The J call may be in error: the DNA end matches TRBJ2-7 better. CDR1 and CDR2 from the germline V gene are SGHTA and FQGNSA. This CDR3 is 16 amino acids long. This chain's CDR3 is CASSPRGLAGGYEQYF. The CDR3 DNA is TGTGCCAGCAGCCCGCGGGGACTAGCGGGAGGCTACGAGCAGTACTTC.

J is TRBJ2-2 and V is TRBV27; D gene ambiguous. This CDR3 has 11 residues. V was shortened by 7 bases and J by 5 bases, with 5 bases between the two germline ends. CDR1 is MNHEY and CDR2 is SMNVEV in the germline V gene (reference sequence). The CDR3 DNA reads as TGTGCCAGCAACAGAACCGGGGAGCTGTTTTTT. Protein product: CASNRTGELFF.

This clone occurred once. V and J are TRBV7-2 and TRBJ2-3; 8 nucleotides align to TRBD2. Germline V gives CDR1 SGHTA, CDR2 FQGNSA. This CDR3 comprises 17 residues. J lost 5 bases, V lost 7 bases, and 17 bases had no gene match. The CDR3 sequence: CASTKEMVAGRGDTQYF. Here the CDR3 DNA reads TGTGCCAGCACCAAAGAGATGGTAGCGGGGAGGGGAGATACGCAGTATTTT. Variable domain in full (rest from reference TRBV7-2 and TRBJ2-3): GAGVSQSPSNKVTEKGKDVELRCDPISGHTALYWYRQSLGQGLEFLIYFQGNSAPDKSGLPSDRFSAERTGGSVSTLTIQRTQQEDSAVYLCASTKEMVAGRGDTQYFGPGTRLTVL.

This chain uses TRBV5-6 with TRBJ1-2; the match to TRBD1 covers 9 bases. Germline V gives CDR1 SGHDT, CDR2 YYEEEE. With V trimmed by 2 bases and J by 6 bases, 2 bases remained unmatched. The CDR3 has 13 amino acids. CDR3 in DNA: TGTGCCAGCAGCTTTTACAGGGGGCATGGCTACACCTTC. It encodes CASSFYRGHGYTF.

The chain uses TRBV29-1 and TRBJ1-2, with 7 bases fitting TRBD1. There are 12 residues in the CDR3. Germline CDR1 SQVTM, CDR2 ANQGSEA. J lost 2 bases, V lost 4 bases, and 1 base had no gene match. The DNA of the CDR3 is TGCAGCGTTGCGACAGGGAACTATGGCTACACCTTC. Protein product: CSVATGNYGYTF.

This chain links TRBV4-3 with TRBJ1-2, with 7 bases aligning to TRBD1. Trimming took 2 bases from V and 3 from J; bases not matched to a gene: 12. The V gene's germline CDR1 is LGHNA and CDR2 YSLEER. This CDR3 spans 17 amino acids. CDR3 sequence reads: CASSQPGQRRKDYGYTF. The CDR3 DNA is TGCGCCAGCAGCCAACCGGGACAGAGGAGGAAGGACTATGGCTACACCTTC.

V usage is TRBV5-1 and J usage is TRBJ2-7, with 10 bases that match TRBD1. The ends lost 4 bases at V and 5 bases at J; junction bases unmatched: 6. This CDR3 contains 14 residues. Per germline, CDR1 SGHRS and CDR2 YFSETQ. This CDR3 reads CASSPGQGFHEQYF. The CDR3 DNA sequence: TGCGCCAGCAGCCCGGGACAGGGGTTCCACGAGCAGTACTTC.

The chain joins TRBV19 to TRBJ1-5; a possible D gene is TRBD1 (6 bases). Deletions cut 3 bases from V and 1 base from J, with 7 bases between. This CDR3 has 14 residues. Germline assignment: CDR1 LNHDA and CDR2 SQIVND (reference sequence). The CDR3 coding sequence is TGTGCCAGTAGTATGGACAGAAGCAATCAGCCCCAGCATTTT. The encoded protein is CASSMDRSNQPQHF.

The gene calls are TRBV6-1 and TRBJ1-2; no definite D call. Trimming stripped 8 bases from V and 0 bases from J, with 16 bases between. In germline, CDR1 is MNHNS, CDR2 SASEGT. The CDR3 has 15 amino acids. This chain's CDR3 is CASSAGGEPNYGYTF. CDR3 sequence (DNA): TGTGCCAGCTCCGCGGGCGGAGAGCCTAACTATGGCTACACCTTC.

This chain uses TRBV6-5 with TRBJ1-2; weak D call: TRBD1 (5 bases). The germline V and J ends were trimmed by 0 bases and 4 bases, with 12 bases remaining between them. CDR3 length: 15 amino acids. Germline V gives CDR1 MNHEY, CDR2 SVGAGI. The CDR3 sequence is CASSYSGDSGYGYTF. The CDR3 DNA reads as TGTGCCAGCAGTTACTCTGGGGACTCGGGCTATGGCTACACCTTC.

The chain recombines TRBV4-2 with TRBJ1-4; TRBD1 might be the D (5 bases). V lost 4 bases and J 5 bases, leaving 14 bases between the germline ends. CDR1 is LGHNA, CDR2 YNFKEQ, per germline. The CDR3 is 15 residues long. CDR3 in amino acids: CASSPRPGGNEKLFF. DNA for the CDR3: TGTGCCAGCAGCCCTAGGCCGGGGGGGAATGAAAAACTGTTTTTT.

The V call is TRBV12-5, the J call TRBJ2-2; 9 nucleotides match TRBD1. With 5 bases clipped from V and 8 bases from J, the junction kept 6 bases outside the gene matches. This CDR3 has 14 residues. CDR1 and CDR2 from the germline V gene are LGHNT and FRNRAP. The CDR3 DNA reads TGTGCTAGTGGTCTGACAGGGGGATGGGGGGAGCTGTTTTTT. Its protein is CASGLTGGWGELFF. The complete variable domain, with remaining parts taken from reference TRBV12-5 and TRBJ2-2, reads DARVTQTPRHKVTEMGQEVTMRCQPILGHNTVFWYRQTMMQGLELLAYFRNRAPLDDSGMPKDRFSAEMPDATLATLKIQPSEPRDSAVYFCASGLTGGWGELFFGEGSRLTVL.

The genes are TRBV7-2 and TRBJ2-1; tentatively, D is TRBD1 (6 bases). Germline V gives CDR1 SGHTA, CDR2 FQGNSA. The CDR3 loop spans 12 amino acids. The V end was cut by 6 bases, the J end by 10 bases, with 13 bases between. CDR3 bases: TGTGCCAGCAGGCCTCAGGGGTGGGAGCAGTTCTTC. As protein: CASRPQGWEQFF.